These 28 T cell receptor beta chains share one sample of origin, sequenced in a study of T cells in Graves' hyperthyroidism and ophthalmopathy (dated by TCRdb to the late 2010s). The library was built by means of multiplex PCR. The sequencing machine was an Illumina HiSeq 2000. The TCR beta CDR3 regions were amplified from the RNA transcripts. The TCR CDR3 was subjected to a first round of RT-PCR using the HTBI primer set and the Qiagen OneStep RT-PCR kit. The public sequencing data were trimmed at Q25 with fastp and processed into clonotypes with MiXCR by TCRdb, which kept only in-frame beta chains. Each CDR3 protein gets just one entry, which takes the most common genes and DNA from the rows behind it. This sample gives more than 100,000 distinct CDR3 sequences in total; about 50% of them show up just once. The ten largest make up 26% of the sample. Sample: blood. These receptors all stem from a man aged 35 to 55 with Graves' hyperthyroidism.

This clonotype has a count of ten or more. V gene TRBV12-3 or TRBV12-4 combines with J gene TRBJ2-3; D not resolved. This CDR3 contains 14 residues. Trimming cost V 6 bases and J 4 bases, with 14 bases left between them. In DNA, the CDR3 is TGTGCCAGCAGAGACTGGGCCCCTTCAGATACGCAGTATTTT. Translated, it gives CASRDWAPSDTQYF.

About this clonotype itself: Sequence at one end of the junction differs from germline and may be a read error. V usage is TRBV20-1 and J usage is TRBJ1-2, with D unresolved. The CDR3 length is 10 residues. Looked up from germline, CDR1 is DFQATT and CDR2 is SNEGSKA (reference sequence). This chain's CDR3 is CSARGSGYTF. CDR3 coding DNA: TGCAGTGCCAGAGGAAGCGGCTACACCTTC.

This clonotype was seen many times. J is TRBJ2-5 and V is TRBV7-3, with D perhaps TRBD2 (6 bases). The CDR3 runs to 13 residues. Per the germline V gene, CDR1 is SGHTA and CDR2 is FQGTGA. V was cut by 5 bases and J by 3 bases, with 10 bases left in between. The CDR3 DNA is TGTGCCAGCAGCCCCTCTAGCGAAGAGACCCAGTACTTC. Translating gives CASSPSSEETQYF.

This clonotype was counted once. The rearrangement links TRBV18 to TRBJ1-4, with 9 positions matching TRBD1. The trim removed 5 bases at V and 4 bases at J, leaving 2 bases unmatched. The CDR3 length is 14 residues. CDR1 is KGHSH and CDR2 is LQKENI in the germline V gene. In DNA form, the CDR3 reads TGTGCCAGCTCAACGGACAGGGGTAATGAAAAACTGTTTTTT. This sequence encodes CASSTDRGNEKLFF.

The gene calls are TRBV7-6 and TRBJ2-7; no clear D gene. Deletions cut 1 base from V and 11 bases from J, with 15 bases between. Germline V CDR1 and CDR2: SGHVS, FNYEAQ. CDR3 length: 13 amino acids. CDR3 sequence reads: CASSLEGLYNEYF. The CDR3 bases are TGTGCCAGCAGCTTAGAGGGCCTTTACAATGAGTACTTC.

The chain uses TRBV19 and TRBJ1-2; the match to TRBD1 covers 9 bases. The CDR3 runs to 13 residues. Germline V gives CDR1 LNHDA, CDR2 SQIVND (reference sequence). Trimming removed 5 bases from V and 6 bases from J; junction bases left unmatched: 4. CDR3 protein: CASSQGTGNGYTF. The DNA for the CDR3 is TGTGCCAGTAGTCAGGGGACAGGGAATGGCTACACCTTC. The complete variable domain, with remaining parts taken from reference TRBV19 and TRBJ1-2, reads DGGITQSPKYLFRKEGQNVTLSCEQNLNHDAMYWYRQDPGQGLRLIYYSQIVNDFQKGDIAEGYSVSREKKESFPLTVTSAQKNPTAFYLCASSQGTGNGYTFGSGTRLTVV.

V is TRBV20-1 and J is TRBJ2-3; 9 positions agree with TRBD2. The DNA end is a closer match to TRBJ2-1, so the J assignment may be wrong. Germline-derived CDR1 and CDR2 are DFQATT and SNEGSKA (reference sequence). The CDR3 sequence is 14 residues long. The CDR3 is CSARSGRSTDTQFF. CDR3 coding DNA: TGCAGTGCCCGTAGCGGGAGAAGCACAGATACGCAGTTCTTC.

This sequence joins TRBV9 and TRBJ2-5; 12 bases map to TRBD2. This CDR3 has 18 residues. CDR1 is SGDLS and CDR2 is YYNGEE in the germline V gene. The J segment lost 5 bases and the V segment lost 0 bases, leaving 11 bases of the junction unmatched. CDR3 bases: TGTGCCAGCAGCGTAGAATCTAGCGGGAGGGCCTCGGTGGAGACCCAGTACTTC. Translation: CASSVESSGRASVETQYF.

The chain links TRBV20-1 to TRBJ1-6; 8 bases are a match to TRBD1. There are 14 residues in the CDR3. J gave up 13 bases and V 3 bases, and 11 bases lay outside the gene matches. Germline V gene lookup returns CDR1 DFQATT and CDR2 SNEGSKA (reference sequence). CDR3 region: CSARRTGNNQPLHF. In DNA, the CDR3 is TGCAGTGCTAGGAGGACAGGGAACAATCAGCCCCTCCACTTT.

Many counts were recorded for this clonotype. The chain uses TRBV5-1 and TRBJ1-2, with D unresolved. V shed 5 bases and J shed 5 bases, with 16 bases lying between them. The germline CDR1 and CDR2 sequences are SGHRS and YFSETQ. The CDR3 loop spans 14 amino acids. CDR3 protein: CASSPADGSYGYTF. In DNA, the CDR3 is TGCGCCAGCAGTCCCGCGGACGGGAGTTATGGCTACACCTTC.

This clonotype was seen at least ten times. The chain combines TRBV7-6 with TRBJ1-3; D is unclear. This CDR3 has 12 amino acids. V was trimmed by 1 base and J by 4 bases, leaving 2 bases between them. Germline values: CDR1 SGHVS, CDR2 FNYEAQ. The CDR3 DNA reads as TGTGCCAGCAGCTTAGGGGGAAACACCATATATTTT. It is translated as CASSLGGNTIYF.

This clonotype appeared many times. This rearrangement joins TRBV7-9 to TRBJ2-1, with a tentative D call TRBD1 (6 bases). The V end was cut by 2 bases, the J end by 4 bases, with 15 bases between. This CDR3 has 16 residues. The germline CDR1 and CDR2 sequences are SEHNR and FQNEAQ (reference sequence). The CDR3 region has the DNA TGTGCCAGCAGCTTATCGTCACAGGGAGCTTACAATGAGCAGTTCTTC. Translating it yields CASSLSSQGAYNEQFF.

At least ten counts were recorded for this clonotype. The chain has TRBV5-5 and TRBJ1-1; the D gene is possibly TRBD1 (5 bases). The V gene lost 0 bases and the J gene lost 1 base, with 13 bases spanning the gap. This CDR3 is 16 amino acids long. Germline CDR1 reads SGHKS; CDR2 reads YYEKEE (reference sequence). CDR3 coding DNA: TGTGCCAGCAGCTTGGGGGGGAACAGGAGGAACACTGAAGCTTTCTTT. It is translated as CASSLGGNRRNTEAFF.

This clonotype was picked up many times. The J gene is TRBJ1-5, the V gene TRBV11-3, with no clear D. The V gene lost 2 bases and the J gene lost 7 bases, with 21 bases spanning the gap. The germline V gene has CDR1 SGHNT and CDR2 YENEEA. CDR3 length: 17 amino acids. The CDR3 coding sequence is TGTGCCAGCAGCTTAAACCTTGCGCCCCCGTCCAGGCAGCCCCAGCATTTT. Its translation: CASSLNLAPPSRQPQHF.

This clonotype was detected ten times or more. V usage is TRBV19 and J usage is TRBJ2-7, with D possibly matching TRBD1 (5 bases). The CDR3 runs 14 residues. Germline V gives CDR1 LNHDA, CDR2 SQIVND (reference sequence). V was shortened by 4 bases and J by 0 bases, with 10 bases between the two germline ends. The CDR3: CASSNSGYSYEQYF. In DNA, the CDR3 is TGTGCCAGTAGTAACTCAGGGTACTCCTACGAGCAGTACTTC.

Ten or more counts support this clonotype. This rearrangement joins TRBV2 to TRBJ2-7, with D possibly being TRBD1 (6 bases). Trimming cost V 3 bases and J 3 bases, with 9 bases left between them. This CDR3 region has 13 residues. Germline assignment: CDR1 SNHLY and CDR2 FYNNEI. The CDR3 DNA follows: TGTGCCAGCAGTGAGGAAGGGGGCTACGAGCAGTACTTC. This codes for CASSEEGGYEQYF.

This clonotype was detected only once. Possible read error: a much larger clone is one base away. The rearrangement links TRBV6-4 to TRBJ2-7; 10 nucleotides align to TRBD1. CDR1 and CDR2 from the germline V gene are MRHNA and SNTAGT. V lost 5 bases and J lost 7; bases outside the gene matches: 8. The CDR3 consists of 14 residues. The DNA for the CDR3 is TGTGCCAGCAGTAGGGACAGGGGCTGGAATGAGCAGTACTTC. Encoded protein: CASSRDRGWNEQYF.

This clonotype was recorded at least ten times. The chain combines TRBV6-6 with TRBJ2-2; D unresolved. The V end was cut by 0 bases, the J end by 0 bases, with 8 bases between. The CDR3 runs 16 residues. Germline V gene lookup returns CDR1 MNHNY and CDR2 SVGAGI (reference sequence). CDR3 sequence: CASSYSRTANTGELFF. CDR3 bases: TGTGCCAGCAGTTACTCGAGAACAGCGAACACCGGGGAGCTGTTTTTT.

In its sample, this clonotype was seen many times. The chain links TRBV7-2 to TRBJ2-7; TRBD1 matches 7 bases. Per the germline V gene, CDR1 is SGHTA and CDR2 is FQGNSA. The junction had 6 bases not matched to a gene; V was cut back by 4 bases and J by 3 bases. This CDR3 spans 14 amino acids. The CDR3 region is CASSSSTGHYEQYF. The CDR3 DNA sequence: TGTGCCAGCAGCTCCTCGACAGGGCACTACGAGCAGTACTTC.

Details on this clonotype: The junction and the germline gene differ at one end; a read error may be behind it. The genes are TRBV2 and TRBJ2-3, with no clear D. The assigned J gene may be wrong: the sequence end matches TRBJ1-5 better. CDR3 length: 12 amino acids. Germline CDR1 is SNHLY and CDR2 is FYNNEI. For the CDR3, the DNA is TGCGCCTGCCCTGTTTCCTCAGATACGCAGCATTTT. It encodes CACPVSSDTQHF.

In its sample, this clonotype was seen many times. The chain joins TRBV6-5 to TRBJ2-1, with a weak D call TRBD2 (7 bases). V shed 2 bases and J shed 1 base, with 9 bases lying between them. The germline V gene has CDR1 MNHEY and CDR2 SVGAGI. This CDR3 comprises 15 residues. The CDR3 reads CASSYKGGSYNEQFF. CDR3 DNA sequence: TGTGCCAGCAGTTACAAGGGGGGGTCCTACAATGAGCAGTTCTTC.

This clonotype occurred a few times. The chain recombines TRBV19 with TRBJ1-6, with 8 bases lining up with TRBD1. The CDR3 is made up of 15 amino acids. Germline V gene lookup returns CDR1 LNHDA and CDR2 SQIVND (reference sequence). Unmatched junction bases numbered 9, after V lost 9 bases and J lost 5 bases. The CDR3 DNA reads as TGTGCCAGCAGCCAAATGGACAGGGATAATTCACCCCTCCACTTT. This sequence encodes CASSQMDRDNSPLHF.

The CDR3 sequence: CSARDRVNTGELFF. The CDR3 DNA reads as TGCAGTGCCCGGGACAGGGTCAACACCGGGGAGCTGTTTTTT. The V gene is TRBV20-1, the J gene TRBJ2-2, with 9 nucleotides matching TRBD1. The germline gives CDR1 DFQATT, CDR2 SNEGSKA (reference sequence). The CDR3 covers 14 residues. V was pared by 6 bases and J by 2 bases, with 4 bases of the junction left unmatched.

This chain uses TRBV7-9 with TRBJ1-1, with TRBD1 identical over 10 bases. The CDR3 is made up of 15 amino acids. Germline V gene data show CDR1 as SEHNR and CDR2 as FQNEAQ (reference sequence). V trimming: 5 bases; J trimming: 0 bases; junction bases outside the gene matches: 3. The CDR3 DNA reads TGTGCCAGCAGCCCGACAGGGGGCATGAACACTGAAGCTTTCTTT. This sequence encodes CASSPTGGMNTEAFF.

Many counts were recorded for this clonotype. The rearrangement joins TRBV6-6 to TRBJ2-3; a possible D gene is TRBD2 (6 bases). V gave up 5 bases and J gave up 4 bases, with 10 bases separating them. This CDR3 region has 13 residues. The germline CDR1 and CDR2 sequences are MNHNY and SVGAGI (reference sequence). CDR3 amino acids: CASSRRVADTQYF. Written as DNA, the CDR3 is TGTGCCAGCAGTAGGAGGGTGGCAGATACGCAGTATTTT.

This clonotype has at least ten counts. V gene TRBV6-6 combines with J gene TRBJ2-6, with D uncertain. The CDR3 spans 14 residues. CDR1 is MNHNY and CDR2 is SVGAGI in the germline V gene (reference sequence). Trimming cost V 6 bases and J 0 bases, with 6 bases left between them. The CDR3 DNA is TGTGCCAGCAGCCATTACTCTGGGGCCAACGTCCTGACTTTC. Translated, it gives CASSHYSGANVLTF.

About this clonotype: One end of the junction fails to match germline, which may point to a read error. In DNA form, the CDR3 reads TGTGCCAGCAGCCCCGGGACAGGGCCCTTC. Translating gives CASSPGTGPF. J is TRBJ2-4 and V is TRBV9, with 9 bases identical to TRBD1. Germline CDR1 and CDR2: SGDLS and YYNGEE. The CDR3 is 10 amino acids.

CDR3 DNA: TGTGCCAGCAGTGAAGCAGTGGAGCGCAATCAGCCCCAGCATTTT. Translation: CASSEAVERNQPQHF. The chain has TRBV6-1 and TRBJ1-5; no firm D call. The germline CDR1 and CDR2 sequences are MNHNS and SASEGT. V was trimmed by 0 bases and J by 2 bases, leaving 8 bases between them. The CDR3 covers 15 residues.